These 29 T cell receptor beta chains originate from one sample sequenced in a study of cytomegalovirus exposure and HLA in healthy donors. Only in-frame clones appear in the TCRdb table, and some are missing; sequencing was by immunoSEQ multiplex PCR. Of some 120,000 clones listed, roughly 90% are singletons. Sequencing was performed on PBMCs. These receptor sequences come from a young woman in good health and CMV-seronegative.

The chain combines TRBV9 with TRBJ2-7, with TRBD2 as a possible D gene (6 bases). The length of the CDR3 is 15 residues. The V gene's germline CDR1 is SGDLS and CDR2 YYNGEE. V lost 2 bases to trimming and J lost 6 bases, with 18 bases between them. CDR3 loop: CASSVGGLPLAEQYF. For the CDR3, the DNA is TGTGCCAGCAGCGTGGGGGGACTCCCCTTGGCCGAGCAGTACTTC.

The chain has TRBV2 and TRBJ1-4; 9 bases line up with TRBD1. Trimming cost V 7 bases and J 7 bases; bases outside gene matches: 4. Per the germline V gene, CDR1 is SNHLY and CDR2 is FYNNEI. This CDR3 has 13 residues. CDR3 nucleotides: TGTGCCAGCAAGGGACAGGGCCTTGAAAAACTGTTTTTT. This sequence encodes CASKGQGLEKLFF. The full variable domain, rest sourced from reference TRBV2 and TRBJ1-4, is EPEVTQTPSHQVTQMGQEVILRCVPISNHLYFYWYRQILGQKVEFLVSFYNNEISEKSEIFDDQFSVERPDGSNFTLKIRSTKLEDSAMYFCASKGQGLEKLFFGSGTQLSVL.

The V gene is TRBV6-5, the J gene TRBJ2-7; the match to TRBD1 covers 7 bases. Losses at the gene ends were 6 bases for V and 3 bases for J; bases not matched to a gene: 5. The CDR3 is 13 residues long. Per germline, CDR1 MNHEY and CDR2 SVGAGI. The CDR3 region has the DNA TGTGCCAGCAGGTTCCCAGGGGGCTACGAGCAGTACTTC. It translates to CASRFPGGYEQYF.

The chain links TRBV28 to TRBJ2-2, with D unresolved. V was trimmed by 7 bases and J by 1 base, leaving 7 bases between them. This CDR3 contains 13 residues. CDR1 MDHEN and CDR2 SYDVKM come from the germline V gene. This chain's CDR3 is CASIAGNTGELFF. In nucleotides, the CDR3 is TGTGCCAGCATCGCCGGGAACACCGGGGAGCTGTTTTTT.

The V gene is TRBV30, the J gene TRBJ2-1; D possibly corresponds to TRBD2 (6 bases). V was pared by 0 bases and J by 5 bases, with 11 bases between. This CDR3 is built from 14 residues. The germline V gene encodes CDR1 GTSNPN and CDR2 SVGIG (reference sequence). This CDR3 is CAWSVGDWDNEQFF. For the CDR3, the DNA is TGTGCCTGGAGTGTAGGGGACTGGGACAATGAGCAGTTCTTC.

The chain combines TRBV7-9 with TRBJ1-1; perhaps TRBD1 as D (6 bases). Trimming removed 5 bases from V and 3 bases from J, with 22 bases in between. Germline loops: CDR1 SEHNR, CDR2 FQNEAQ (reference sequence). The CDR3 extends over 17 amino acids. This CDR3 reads CASSLELLQGSYTEAFF. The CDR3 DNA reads TGTGCCAGCAGCCTAGAACTCCTACAGGGTTCGTACACTGAAGCTTTCTTT.

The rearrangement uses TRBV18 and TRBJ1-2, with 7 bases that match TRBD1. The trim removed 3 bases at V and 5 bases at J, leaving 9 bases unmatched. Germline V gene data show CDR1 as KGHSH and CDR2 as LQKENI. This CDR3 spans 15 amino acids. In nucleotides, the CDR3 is TGTGCCAGCTCACCGACTGAGGGACAGATGTATGGCTACACCTTC. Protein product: CASSPTEGQMYGYTF.

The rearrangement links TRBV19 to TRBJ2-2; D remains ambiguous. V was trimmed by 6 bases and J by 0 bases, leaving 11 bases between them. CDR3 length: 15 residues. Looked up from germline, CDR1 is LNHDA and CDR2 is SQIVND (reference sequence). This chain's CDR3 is CASSLTLTNTGELFF. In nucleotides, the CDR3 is TGTGCCAGTAGCTTGACACTTACGAACACCGGGGAGCTGTTTTTT.

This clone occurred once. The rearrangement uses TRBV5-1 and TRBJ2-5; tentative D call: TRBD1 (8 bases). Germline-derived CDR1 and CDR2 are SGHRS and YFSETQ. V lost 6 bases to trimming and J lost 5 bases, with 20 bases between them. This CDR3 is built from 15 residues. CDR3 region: CASNLADRDRETQYF. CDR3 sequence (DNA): TGCGCCAGCAACCTAGCGGACAGGGATCGCGAGACCCAGTACTTC.

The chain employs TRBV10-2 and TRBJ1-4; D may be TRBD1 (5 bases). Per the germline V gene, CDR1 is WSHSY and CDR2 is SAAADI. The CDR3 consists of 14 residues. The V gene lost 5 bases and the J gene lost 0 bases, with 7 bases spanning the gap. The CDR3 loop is CASSWGTTNEKLFF. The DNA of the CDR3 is TGCGCCAGCAGTTGGGGCACAACTAATGAAAAACTGTTTTTT.

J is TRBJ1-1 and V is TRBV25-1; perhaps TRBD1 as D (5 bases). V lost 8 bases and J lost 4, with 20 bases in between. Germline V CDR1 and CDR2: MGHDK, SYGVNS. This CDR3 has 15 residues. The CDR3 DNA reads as TGTGCCAGCGCAAGGTCGGCAGGGTACGGCACTGAAGCTTTCTTT. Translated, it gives CASARSAGYGTEAFF.

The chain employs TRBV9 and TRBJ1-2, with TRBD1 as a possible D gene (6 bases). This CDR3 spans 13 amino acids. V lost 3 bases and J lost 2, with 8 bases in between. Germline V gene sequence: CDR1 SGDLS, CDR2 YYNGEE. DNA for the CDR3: TGTGCCAGCAGCGCTACAGGGAACTATGGCTACACCTTC. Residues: CASSATGNYGYTF.

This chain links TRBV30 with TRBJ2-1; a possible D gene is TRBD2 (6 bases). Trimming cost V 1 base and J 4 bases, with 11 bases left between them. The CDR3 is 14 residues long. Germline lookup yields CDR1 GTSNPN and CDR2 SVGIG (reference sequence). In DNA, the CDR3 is TGTGCCTGGAGTGATGGTAGCGGATACAATGAGCAGTTCTTC. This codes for CAWSDGSGYNEQFF.

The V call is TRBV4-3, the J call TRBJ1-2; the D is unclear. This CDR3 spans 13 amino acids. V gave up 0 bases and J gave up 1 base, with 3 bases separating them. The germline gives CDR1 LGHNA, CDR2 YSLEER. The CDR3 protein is CASSQERNYGYTF. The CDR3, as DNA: TGCGCCAGCAGCCAAGAGCGTAACTATGGCTACACCTTC.

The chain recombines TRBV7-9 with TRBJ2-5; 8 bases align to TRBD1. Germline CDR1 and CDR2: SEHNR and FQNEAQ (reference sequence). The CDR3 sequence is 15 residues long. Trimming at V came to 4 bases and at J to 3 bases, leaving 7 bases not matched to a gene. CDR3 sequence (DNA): TGTGCCAGCAGCTCCATGGGGACAGGTGAAGAGACCCAGTACTTC. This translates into CASSSMGTGEETQYF. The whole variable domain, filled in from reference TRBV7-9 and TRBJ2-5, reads DTGVSQNPRHKITKRGQNVTFRCDPISEHNRLYWYRQTLGQGPEFLTYFQNEAQLEKSRLLSDRFSAERPKGSFSTLEIQRTEQGDSAMYLCASSSMGTGEETQYFGPGTRLLVL.

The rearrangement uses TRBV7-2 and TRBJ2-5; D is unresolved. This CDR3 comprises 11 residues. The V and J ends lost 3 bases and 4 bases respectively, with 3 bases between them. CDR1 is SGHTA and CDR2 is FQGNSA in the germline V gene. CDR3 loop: CASSFGETQYF. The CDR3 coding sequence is TGTGCCAGCAGCTTCGGAGAGACCCAGTACTTC.

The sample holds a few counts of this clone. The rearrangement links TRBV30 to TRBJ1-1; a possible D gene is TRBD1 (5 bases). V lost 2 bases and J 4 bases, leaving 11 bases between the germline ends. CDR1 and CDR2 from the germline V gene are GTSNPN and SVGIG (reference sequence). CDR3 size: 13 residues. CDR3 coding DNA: TGTGCCTGGAGTATAGACAGTGGCACTGAAGCTTTCTTT. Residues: CAWSIDSGTEAFF.

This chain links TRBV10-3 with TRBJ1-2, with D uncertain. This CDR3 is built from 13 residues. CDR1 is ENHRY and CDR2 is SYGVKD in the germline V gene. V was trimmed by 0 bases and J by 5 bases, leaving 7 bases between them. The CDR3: CAISESGNYGYTF. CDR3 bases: TGTGCCATCAGTGAGTCGGGCAATTATGGCTACACCTTC.

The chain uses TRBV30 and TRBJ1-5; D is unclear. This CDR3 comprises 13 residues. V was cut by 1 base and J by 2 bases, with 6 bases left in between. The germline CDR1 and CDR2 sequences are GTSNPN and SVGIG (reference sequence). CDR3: CAWSGAGNQPQHF. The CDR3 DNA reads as TGTGCCTGGAGTGGGGCTGGCAATCAGCCCCAGCATTTT. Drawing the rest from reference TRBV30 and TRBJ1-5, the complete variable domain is SQTIHQWPATLVQPVGSPLSLECTVEGTSNPNLYWYRQAAGRGLQLLFYSVGIGQISSEVPQNLSASRPQDRQFILSSKKLLLSDSGFYLCAWSGAGNQPQHFGDGTRLSIL.

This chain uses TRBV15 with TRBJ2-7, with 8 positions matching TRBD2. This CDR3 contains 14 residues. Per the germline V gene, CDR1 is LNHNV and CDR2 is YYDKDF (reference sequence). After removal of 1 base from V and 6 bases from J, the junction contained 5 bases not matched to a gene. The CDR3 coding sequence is TGTGCCACCAGCAGAGGGTTAGCGGGGAGCGAGCAGTACTTC. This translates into CATSRGLAGSEQYF.

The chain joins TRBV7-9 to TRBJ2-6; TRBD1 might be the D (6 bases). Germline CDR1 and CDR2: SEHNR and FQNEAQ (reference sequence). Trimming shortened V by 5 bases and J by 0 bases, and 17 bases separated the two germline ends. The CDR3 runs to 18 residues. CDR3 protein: CASSTTTGYSSGANVLTF. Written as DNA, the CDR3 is TGTGCCAGCAGCACAACGACAGGCTACAGCTCTGGGGCCAACGTCCTGACTTTC.

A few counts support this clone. The CDR3, as DNA: TGTGCCAGCAGCTTTAGCAGGGCCAGCTATGGCTACACCTTC. This codes for CASSFSRASYGYTF. The chain couples TRBV7-2 to TRBJ1-2, with a weak D call TRBD1 (5 bases). V was clipped by 3 bases and J by 4 bases, with 12 bases between them. CDR3 length: 14 amino acids. The germline CDR1 and CDR2 sequences are SGHTA and FQGNSA.

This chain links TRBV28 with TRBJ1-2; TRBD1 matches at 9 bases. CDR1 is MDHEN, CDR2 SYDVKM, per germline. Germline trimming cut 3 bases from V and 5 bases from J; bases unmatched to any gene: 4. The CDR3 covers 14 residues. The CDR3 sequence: CASSLTGTGYGYTF. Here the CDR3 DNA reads TGTGCCAGCAGTTTGACCGGGACAGGGTATGGCTACACCTTC.

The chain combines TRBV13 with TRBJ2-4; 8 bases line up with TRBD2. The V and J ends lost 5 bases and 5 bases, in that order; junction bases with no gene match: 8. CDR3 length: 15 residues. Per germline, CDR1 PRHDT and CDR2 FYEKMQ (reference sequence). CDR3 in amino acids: CASSRGGGSQNIQYF. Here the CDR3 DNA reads TGTGCCAGCAGCCGGGGGGGAGGCAGCCAAAACATTCAGTACTTC.

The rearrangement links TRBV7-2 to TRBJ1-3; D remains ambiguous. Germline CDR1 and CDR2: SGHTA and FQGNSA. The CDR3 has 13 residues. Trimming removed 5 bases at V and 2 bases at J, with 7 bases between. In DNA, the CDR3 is TGTGCCAGCAGCCGGACTGCTGGAAACACCATATATTTT. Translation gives CASSRTAGNTIYF.

The CDR3 DNA reads as TGTGCCAGCAGCTTGATATTTAGGAGACAGAGCTCCTACAATGAGCAGTTCTTC. It codes for CASSLIFRRQSSYNEQFF. The chain recombines TRBV5-6 with TRBJ2-1; possible D gene TRBD1, 5 bases. This CDR3 spans 18 amino acids. V lost 1 base and J 0 bases, leaving 17 bases between the germline ends. Germline V CDR1 and CDR2: SGHDT, YYEEEE.

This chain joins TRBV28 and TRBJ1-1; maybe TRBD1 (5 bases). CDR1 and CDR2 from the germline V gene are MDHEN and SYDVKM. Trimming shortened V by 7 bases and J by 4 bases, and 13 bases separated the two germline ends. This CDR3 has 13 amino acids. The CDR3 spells CASTRLGGTEAFF. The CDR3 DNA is TGTGCCAGCACCCGACTGGGGGGCACTGAAGCTTTCTTT.

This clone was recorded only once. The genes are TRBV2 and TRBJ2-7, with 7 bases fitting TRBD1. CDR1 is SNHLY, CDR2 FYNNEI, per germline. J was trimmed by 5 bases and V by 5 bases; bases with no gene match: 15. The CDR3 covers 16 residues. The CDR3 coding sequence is TGTGCCAGCAGTTTCAGCCGGACAGGAGGAGGTGACGAGCAGTACTTC. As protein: CASSFSRTGGGDEQYF.

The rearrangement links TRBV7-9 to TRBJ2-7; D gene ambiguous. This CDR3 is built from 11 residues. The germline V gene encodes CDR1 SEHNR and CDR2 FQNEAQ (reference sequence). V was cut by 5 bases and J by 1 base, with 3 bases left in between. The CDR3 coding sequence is TGTGCCAGCAGCCGGTCCTACGAGCAGTACTTC. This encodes CASSRSYEQYF.